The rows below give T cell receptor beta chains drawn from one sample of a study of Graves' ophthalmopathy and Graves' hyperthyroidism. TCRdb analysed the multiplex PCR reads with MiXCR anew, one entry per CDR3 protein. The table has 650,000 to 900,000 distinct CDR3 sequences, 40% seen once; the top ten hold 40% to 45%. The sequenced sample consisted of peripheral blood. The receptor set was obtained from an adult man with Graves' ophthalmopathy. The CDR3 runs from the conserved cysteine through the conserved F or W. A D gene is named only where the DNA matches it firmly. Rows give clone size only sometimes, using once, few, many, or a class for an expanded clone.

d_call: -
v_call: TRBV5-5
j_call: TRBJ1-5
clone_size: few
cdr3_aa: CASSLGQYSNQPQHF
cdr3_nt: TGTGCCAGCAGCTTGGGGCAGTATAGCAATCAGCCCCAGCATTTT

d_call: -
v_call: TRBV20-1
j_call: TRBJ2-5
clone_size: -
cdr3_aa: CSARWLRETQYF
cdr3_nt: TGCAGTGCTAGGTGGCTTCGAGAGACCCAGTACTTC

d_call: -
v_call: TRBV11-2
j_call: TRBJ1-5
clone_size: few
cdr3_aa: CASRRQGSNQPQHF
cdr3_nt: TGTGCCAGCAGGCGGCAGGGGAGCAATCAGCCCCAGCATTTT

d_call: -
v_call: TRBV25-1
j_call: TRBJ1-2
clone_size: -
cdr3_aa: CASSDSAGAAGYTF
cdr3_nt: TGTGCCAGCAGTGATAGTGCCGGGGCGGCTGGCTACACCTTC

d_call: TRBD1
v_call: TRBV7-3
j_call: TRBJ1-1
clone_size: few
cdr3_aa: CASSNRGANTEAFF
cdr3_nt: TGTGCCAGCAGTAACAGGGGCGCGAACACTGAAGCTTTCTTT

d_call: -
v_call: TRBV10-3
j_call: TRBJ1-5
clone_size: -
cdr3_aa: CAIRRQRDQPQHF
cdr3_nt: TGTGCCATCAGAAGACAGCGGGATCAGCCCCAGCATTTT

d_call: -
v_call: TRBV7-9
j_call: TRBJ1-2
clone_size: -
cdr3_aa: CASSLARAGTGEFNYGYTF
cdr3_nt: TGTGCCAGCAGCTTAGCGCGGGCAGGAACGGGAGAGTTTAACTATGGCTACACCTTC

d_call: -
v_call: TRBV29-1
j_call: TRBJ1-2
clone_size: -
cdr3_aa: CSVGADGYTF
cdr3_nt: TGCAGCGTTGGGGCGGATGGCTACACCTTC

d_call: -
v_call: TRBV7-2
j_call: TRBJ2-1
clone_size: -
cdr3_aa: CASSAEVTSYNEQFF
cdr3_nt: TGTGCCAGCAGTGCTGAAGTGACCTCCTACAATGAGCAGTTCTTC

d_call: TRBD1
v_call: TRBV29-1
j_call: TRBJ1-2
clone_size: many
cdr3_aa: CSVVQGALGNYGYTF
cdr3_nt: TGCAGCGTTGTCCAGGGGGCTTTGGGTAACTATGGCTACACCTTC

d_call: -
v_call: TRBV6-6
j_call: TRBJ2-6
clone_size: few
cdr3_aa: CASRQVSGANVLTF
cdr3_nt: TGTGCCAGCAGGCAAGTGTCTGGGGCCAACGTCCTGACTTTC

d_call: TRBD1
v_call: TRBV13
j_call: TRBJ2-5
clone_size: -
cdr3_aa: CASSLSGQGDETQYF
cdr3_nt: TGTGCCAGCAGCTTATCGGGACAGGGGGATGAGACCCAGTACTTC